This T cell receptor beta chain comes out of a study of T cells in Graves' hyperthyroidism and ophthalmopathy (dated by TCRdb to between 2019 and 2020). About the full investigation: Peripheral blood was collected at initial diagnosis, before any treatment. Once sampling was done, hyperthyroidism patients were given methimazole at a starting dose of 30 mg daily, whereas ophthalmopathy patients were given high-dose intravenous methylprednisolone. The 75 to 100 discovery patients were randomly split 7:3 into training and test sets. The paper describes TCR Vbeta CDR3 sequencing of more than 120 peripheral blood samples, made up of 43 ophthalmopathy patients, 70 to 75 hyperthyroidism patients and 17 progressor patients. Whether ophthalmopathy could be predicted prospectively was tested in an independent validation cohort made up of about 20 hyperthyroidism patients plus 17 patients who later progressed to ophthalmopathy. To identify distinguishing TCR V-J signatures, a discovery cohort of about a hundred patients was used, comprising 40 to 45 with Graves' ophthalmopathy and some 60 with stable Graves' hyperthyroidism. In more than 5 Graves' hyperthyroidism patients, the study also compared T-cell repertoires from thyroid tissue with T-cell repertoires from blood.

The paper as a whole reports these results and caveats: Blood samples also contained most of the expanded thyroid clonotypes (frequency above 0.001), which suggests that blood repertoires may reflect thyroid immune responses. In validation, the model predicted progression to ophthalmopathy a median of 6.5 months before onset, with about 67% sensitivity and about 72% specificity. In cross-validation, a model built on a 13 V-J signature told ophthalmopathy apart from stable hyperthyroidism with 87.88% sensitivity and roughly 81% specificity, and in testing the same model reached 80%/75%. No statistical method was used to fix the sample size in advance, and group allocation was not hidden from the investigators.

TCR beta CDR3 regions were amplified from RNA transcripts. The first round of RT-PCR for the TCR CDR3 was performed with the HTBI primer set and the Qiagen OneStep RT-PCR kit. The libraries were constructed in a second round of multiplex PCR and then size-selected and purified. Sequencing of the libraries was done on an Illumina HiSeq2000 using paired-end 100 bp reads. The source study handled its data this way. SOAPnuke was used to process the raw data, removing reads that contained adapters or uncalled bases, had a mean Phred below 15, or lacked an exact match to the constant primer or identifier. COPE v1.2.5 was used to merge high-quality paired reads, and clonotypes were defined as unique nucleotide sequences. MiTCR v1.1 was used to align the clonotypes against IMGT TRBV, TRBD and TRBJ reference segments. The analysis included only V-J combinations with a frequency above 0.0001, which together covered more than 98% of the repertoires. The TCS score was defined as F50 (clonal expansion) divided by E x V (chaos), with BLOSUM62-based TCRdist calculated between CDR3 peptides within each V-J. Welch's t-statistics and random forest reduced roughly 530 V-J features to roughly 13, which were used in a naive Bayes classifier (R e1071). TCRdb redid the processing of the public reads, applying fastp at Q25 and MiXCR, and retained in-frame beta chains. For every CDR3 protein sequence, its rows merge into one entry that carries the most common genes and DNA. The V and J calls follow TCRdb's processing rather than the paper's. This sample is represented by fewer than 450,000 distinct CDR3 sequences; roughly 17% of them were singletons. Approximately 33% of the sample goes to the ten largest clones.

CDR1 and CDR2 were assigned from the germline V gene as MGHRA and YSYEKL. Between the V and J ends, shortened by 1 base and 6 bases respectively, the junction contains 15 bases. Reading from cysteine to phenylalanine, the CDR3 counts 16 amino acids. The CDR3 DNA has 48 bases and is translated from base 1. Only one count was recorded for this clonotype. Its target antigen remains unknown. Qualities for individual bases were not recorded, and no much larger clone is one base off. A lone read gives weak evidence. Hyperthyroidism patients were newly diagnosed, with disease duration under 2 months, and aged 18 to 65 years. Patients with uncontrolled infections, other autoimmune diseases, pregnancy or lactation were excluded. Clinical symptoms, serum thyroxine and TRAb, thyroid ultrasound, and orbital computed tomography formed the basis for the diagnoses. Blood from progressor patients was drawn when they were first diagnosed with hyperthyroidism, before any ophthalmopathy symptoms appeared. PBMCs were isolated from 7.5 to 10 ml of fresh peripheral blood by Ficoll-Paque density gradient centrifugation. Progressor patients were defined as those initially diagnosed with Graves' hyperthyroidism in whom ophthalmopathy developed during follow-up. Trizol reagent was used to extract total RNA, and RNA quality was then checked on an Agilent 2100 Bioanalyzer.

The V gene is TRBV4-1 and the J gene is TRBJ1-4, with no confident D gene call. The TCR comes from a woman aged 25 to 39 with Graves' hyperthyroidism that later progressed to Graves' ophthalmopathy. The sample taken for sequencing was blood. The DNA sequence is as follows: TGCGCCAGCAGCCAAGTAACGGGAGATATCGATGAAAAACTGTTTTTT. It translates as CASSQVTGDIDEKLFF.